This T cell receptor beta chain was recovered during a study of shared clonotypes between healthy human individuals. Germline V gene sequence: CDR1 SGDLS, CDR2 YYNGEE. The CDR3 contains 15 residues. V lost 7 bases to trimming and J lost 1 base; unmatched junction nucleotides: 7. Splitting of each subset's genomic DNA was done evenly across several immunoSEQ plates. Measured with immunoSEQ multiplex PCR; TCRdb has only the in-frame clones, and not every one. The table lists under 300,000 clones, approximately 65% of them singletons. The receptor was isolated from a young man in good health. The chain couples TRBV9 to TRBJ2-5; 10 bases match TRBD2. The sequenced sample was memory CD4+ T cells sorted from blood. Subset of the sample: CD45RA-negative fraction. Here the CDR3 reads CASGTGTSVQETQYF. CDR3 bases: TGTGCCAGCGGAACCGGGACTAGCGTCCAAGAGACCCAGTACTTC.